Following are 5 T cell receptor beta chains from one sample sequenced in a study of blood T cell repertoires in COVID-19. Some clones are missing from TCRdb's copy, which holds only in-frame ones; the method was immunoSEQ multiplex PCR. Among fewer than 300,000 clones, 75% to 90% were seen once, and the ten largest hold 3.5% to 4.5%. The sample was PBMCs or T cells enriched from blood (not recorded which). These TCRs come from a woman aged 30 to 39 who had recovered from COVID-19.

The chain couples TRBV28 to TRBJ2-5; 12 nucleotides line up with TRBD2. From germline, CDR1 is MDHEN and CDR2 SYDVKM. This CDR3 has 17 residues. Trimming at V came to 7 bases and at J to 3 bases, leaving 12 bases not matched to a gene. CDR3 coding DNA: TGTGCCAGCACCACCTGGACTAGCGGGAAATACAAAGAGACCCAGTACTTC. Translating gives CASTTWTSGKYKETQYF.

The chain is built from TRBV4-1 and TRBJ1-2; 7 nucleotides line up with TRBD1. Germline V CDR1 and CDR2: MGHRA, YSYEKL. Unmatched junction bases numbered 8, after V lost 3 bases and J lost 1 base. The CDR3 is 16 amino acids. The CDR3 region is CASSQGGQSINYGYTF. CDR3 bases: TGCGCCAGCAGCCAGGGGGGACAGTCCATTAACTATGGCTACACCTTC.

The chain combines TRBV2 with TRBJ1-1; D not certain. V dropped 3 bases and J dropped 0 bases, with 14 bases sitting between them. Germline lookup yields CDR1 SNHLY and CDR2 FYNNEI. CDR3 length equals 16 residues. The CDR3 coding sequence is TGTGCCAGCAGTGACTCTGGCTACGGGTTGAACACTGAAGCTTTCTTT. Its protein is CASSDSGYGLNTEAFF.

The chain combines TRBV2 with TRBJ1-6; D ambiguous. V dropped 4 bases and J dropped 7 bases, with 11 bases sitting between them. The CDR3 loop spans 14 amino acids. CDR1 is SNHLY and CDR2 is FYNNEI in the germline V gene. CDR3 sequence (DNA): TGTGCCAGCAGTGCTACGGAGGGAAATTCACCCCTCCACTTT. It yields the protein CASSATEGNSPLHF.

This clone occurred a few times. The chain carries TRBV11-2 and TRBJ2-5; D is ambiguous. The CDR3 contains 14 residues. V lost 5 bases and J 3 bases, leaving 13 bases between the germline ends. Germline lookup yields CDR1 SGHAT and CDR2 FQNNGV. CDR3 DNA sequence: TGTGCCAGCAGCCTTCTCTTGGCTGAAGAGACCCAGTACTTC. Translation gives CASSLLLAEETQYF.